Shown below are 4 T cell receptor beta chains from a single sample sequenced in a study of blood T cell repertoires in COVID-19. Method: immunoSEQ multiplex PCR; TCRdb's copy keeps in-frame clones and lacks some. The profile shows 210,000 or so clones, 65% to 85% of them singletons. Sequenced input: peripheral blood. Source of these receptors: a woman under 40 with COVID-19, enrolled during active disease.

The chain has TRBV12-5 and TRBJ2-1, with TRBD1 matching over 8 bases. Per germline, CDR1 LGHNT and CDR2 FRNRAP. J gave up 7 bases and V 6 bases, and 8 bases lay outside the gene matches. The CDR3 spans 14 residues. This CDR3 reads CASGPGQVRNEQFF. In DNA, the CDR3 is TGTGCTAGTGGCCCGGGACAGGTACGGAATGAGCAGTTCTTC.

This clone was observed once. CDR3 loop: CASSYGRGETEQYF. CDR3 bases: TGTGCCAGCAGTTACGGCCGGGGAGAGACAGAGCAGTACTTC. The V and J genes are TRBV6-5 and TRBJ2-7; D may be TRBD2 (5 bases). This CDR3 comprises 14 residues. V lost 2 bases, J lost 7 bases, and 15 bases lay in between. CDR1 is MNHEY and CDR2 is SVGAGI in the germline V gene.

The rearrangement joins TRBV11-2 to TRBJ2-7, with D perhaps matching TRBD2 (5 bases). The V gene's germline CDR1 is SGHAT and CDR2 FQNNGV. Trimming took off 3 bases at V and 0 bases at J, with 9 bases between the two ends. This CDR3 is built from 14 residues. The chain's CDR3 is CASSFVGNSYEQYF. The CDR3, as DNA: TGTGCCAGCAGCTTCGTCGGGAACTCCTACGAGCAGTACTTC. The whole variable domain, filled in from reference TRBV11-2 and TRBJ2-7, reads EAGVAQSPRYKIIEKRQSVAFWCNPISGHATLYWYQQILGQGPKLLIQFQNNGVVDDSQLPKDRFSAERLKGVDSTLKIQPAKLEDSAVYLCASSFVGNSYEQYFGPGTRLTVT.

V is TRBV7-2 and J is TRBJ2-5, with D perhaps matching TRBD1 (6 bases). The CDR3 is 15 residues long. Germline values: CDR1 SGHTA, CDR2 FQGNSA. V was cut by 4 bases and J by 5 bases, with 17 bases left in between. The CDR3 DNA follows: TGTGCCAGCAGCTACAGGGCCCGTGGTTGGGAGACCCAGTACTTC. Translating it yields CASSYRARGWETQYF. Filled out from reference TRBV7-2 and TRBJ2-5, the complete variable domain reads GAGVSQSPSNKVTEKGKDVELRCDPISGHTALYWYRQSLGQGLEFLIYFQGNSAPDKSGLPSDRFSAERTGGSVSTLTIQRTQQEDSAVYLCASSYRARGWETQYFGPGTRLLVL.